A selection of T cell receptor beta chains follows, all from one sample in a study of blood T cell repertoires in COVID-19. This table comes from immunoSEQ multiplex PCR, and its TCRdb copy is limited to in-frame clones, with some not included. The sample contains roughly 80,000 clones, roughly 80% of which appear only once. The material sequenced was peripheral blood. These receptors all stem from a human donor in a cohort sampled during active COVID-19. CDR3s include the opening cysteine and the closing phenylalanine or tryptophan. D genes are given only for firm matches. Clone sizes are given selectively: once, few, many, or a class where the clone is expanded.

TRBJ2-5	TRBV19	NA	TRBD1	CASGTGDVKTQYF	TGTGCCAGTGGGACAGGGGATGTAAAGACCCAGTACTTC
TRBJ2-7	TRBV5-1	NA	TRBD1	CASSPGRGPRGEQYF	TGCGCCAGCAGCCCGGGAAGGGGGCCCCGTGGCGAGCAGTACTTC
TRBJ2-7	TRBV27	NA	NA	CASKTMSQAYEQYF	TGTGCCAGCAAGACAATGAGCCAGGCCTACGAGCAGTACTTC
TRBJ2-2	TRBV7-6	few	NA	CASSLVGGMGNTGELFF	TGTGCCAGCAGCTTAGTAGGGGGAATGGGGAACACCGGGGAGCTGTTTTTT
TRBJ1-1	TRBV11-3	NA	TRBD1	CASSLQRQGAFF	TGTGCCAGCAGCCTTCAGCGACAGGGTGCTTTCTTT
TRBJ2-5	TRBV7-2	NA	NA	CASSLAGQGQETQYF	TGTGCCAGCAGCTTAGCTGGGCAGGGCCAAGAGACCCAGTACTTC
TRBJ2-7	TRBV6-5	NA	NA	CASTPSAFSSYEQYF	TGTGCCAGCACTCCCAGCGCGTTTTCCTCCTACGAGCAGTACTTC
TRBJ2-7	TRBV4-3	NA	NA	CASSQERGYEQYF	TGCGCCAGCAGCCAAGAAAGAGGGTACGAGCAGTACTTC
TRBJ1-2	TRBV6-6	NA	NA	CASSQLRGYTF	TGTGCCAGCAGCCAACTTCGGGGCTACACCTTC
TRBJ2-5	TRBV5-1	NA	TRBD2	CASSLAVLAGDSVETQYF	TGCGCCAGCAGCTTGGCGGTGCTAGCGGGGGATTCGGTAGAGACCCAGTACTTC
TRBJ1-4	TRBV6-5	NA	NA	CASSYQRVGEKLFF	TGTGCCAGCAGTTACCAGAGGGTTGGTGAAAAACTGTTTTTT
TRBJ2-7	TRBV6-2/TRBV6-3	NA	TRBD1	CASSFGQGTYEQYF	TGTGCCAGCAGTTTCGGACAGGGAACCTACGAGCAGTACTTC
TRBJ2-7	TRBV18	once	TRBD1	CASSPGQGEEQYF	TGTGCCAGCTCACCCGGACAGGGAGAGGAGCAGTACTTC
TRBJ1-5	TRBV20-1	NA	NA	CSASASGITLNQPQHF	TGCAGTGCTAGTGCGTCAGGGATCACCCTCAATCAGCCCCAGCATTTT
TRBJ2-7	TRBV10-3	NA	TRBD2	CAITEGLAAYEQYF	TGTGCCATCACTGAAGGACTAGCCGCCTACGAGCAGTACTTC
TRBJ1-2	TRBV20-1	NA	NA	CSARGGHGYTF	TGCAGTGCTAGGGGGGGGCACGGCTACACCTTC
TRBJ2-7	TRBV5-1	NA	NA	CASRPDNYEQYF	TGCGCCAGCAGACCTGACAATTACGAGCAGTACTTC
TRBJ1-1	TRBV3-1/TRBV3-2	NA	TRBD1	CASSNRDRGEAFF	TGTGCCAGCAGCAACCGGGACAGGGGTGAAGCTTTCTTT
TRBJ2-1	TRBV2	NA	TRBD2	CASRDSGGNYNEQFF	TGTGCCAGCAGGGATAGCGGGGGAAACTACAATGAGCAGTTCTTC
TRBJ1-1	TRBV30	few	NA	CAWSVLAKRTEAFF	TGTGCCTGGAGTGTACTTGCGAAGAGGACTGAAGCTTTCTTT
TRBJ1-1	TRBV18	NA	NA	CASSPTGLNTEAFF	TGTGCCAGCTCACCAACAGGGTTGAACACTGAAGCTTTCTTT
TRBJ1-1	TRBV6-2/TRBV6-3	once	NA	CASSTSGTGGEAFF	TGTGCCAGCAGTACCTCAGGGACCGGGGGTGAAGCTTTCTTT
TRBJ2-7	TRBV7-2	NA	NA	CASSLVGVDFSYEQYF	TGTGCCAGCAGCTTAGTCGGAGTTGACTTCTCCTACGAGCAGTACTTC
TRBJ2-5	TRBV19	NA	NA	CASSPPGHQRETQYF	TGTGCCAGTAGTCCCCCGGGACACCAACGGGAGACCCAGTACTTC
TRBJ1-1	TRBV4-3	NA	NA	CASSQGGKGNTEAFF	TGCGCCAGCAGCCAAGGCGGTAAAGGGAACACTGAAGCTTTCTTT
TRBJ2-5	TRBV2	NA	TRBD1	CAGNLDRGETQYF	TGTGCCGGGAATCTGGACAGGGGGGAGACCCAGTACTTC